The clone carrying this T cell receptor (beta chain) occurred a few times. A process of 5'RACE template switching, which added a universal primer site and UMIs, was used to make TCR cDNA. From the 5' RACE reads, TCRdb called clonotypes with MiXCR, one entry per CDR3 protein. The table lists hundreds of thousands of distinct CDR3 sequences, roughly 20% of them singletons. The sample originates from a study of T cells after yellow fever vaccination. The CDR3 has 13 amino acids. CDR1 is SGHVS and CDR2 is FNYEAQ in the germline V gene. The junction had 6 bases not matched to a gene; V was cut back by 5 bases and J by 6 bases.

This receptor was identified in a man aged 18 to 35 who received the YFV17D yellow fever vaccine. This sequence joins TRBV7-6 and TRBJ1-2; 7 bases match TRBD1. The material sequenced was PBMCs, taken before the yellow fever booster vaccination. The CDR3 region is CASSTGTVDGYTF. The CDR3 region has the DNA TGTGCCAGCAGCACGGGGACAGTAGATGGCTACACCTTC.